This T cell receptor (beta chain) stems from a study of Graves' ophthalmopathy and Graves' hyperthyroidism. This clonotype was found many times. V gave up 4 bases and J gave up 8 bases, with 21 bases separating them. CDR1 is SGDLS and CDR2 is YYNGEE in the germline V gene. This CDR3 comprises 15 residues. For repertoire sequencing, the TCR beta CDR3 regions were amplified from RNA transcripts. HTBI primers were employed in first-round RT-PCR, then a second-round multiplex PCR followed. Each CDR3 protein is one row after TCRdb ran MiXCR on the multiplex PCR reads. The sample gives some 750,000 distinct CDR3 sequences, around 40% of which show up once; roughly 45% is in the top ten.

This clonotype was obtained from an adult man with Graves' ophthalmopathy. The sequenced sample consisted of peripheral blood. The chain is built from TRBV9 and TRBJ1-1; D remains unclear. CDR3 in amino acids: CASSPVTSRGAEAFF. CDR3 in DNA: TGTGCCAGCAGCCCCGTAACATCGCGAGGCGCGGAAGCTTTCTTT.